What follows describes a single TCR beta chain. These data originate in a study of blood T cell repertoires in COVID-19. The CDR3 runs to 14 residues. Germline loops: CDR1 SGHVS, CDR2 FQNEAQ. V shed 3 bases and J 7 bases; nucleotides not matched to a gene: 6. Only in-frame clones appear in the TCRdb table, and some are missing; sequencing was by immunoSEQ multiplex PCR. The repertoire holds about 210,000 clones, with around 81% as singletons. Sequenced sample: PBMCs or T cells enriched from blood (not recorded which). J is TRBJ2-7 and V is TRBV7-8; 10 nucleotides match TRBD1. The source is a woman aged 45 to 65 with acute COVID-19. CDR3 in DNA: TGTGCCAGCAGCTTCGACAGGGGGCGCGGTGAGCAGTACTTC. It translates to CASSFDRGRGEQYF.